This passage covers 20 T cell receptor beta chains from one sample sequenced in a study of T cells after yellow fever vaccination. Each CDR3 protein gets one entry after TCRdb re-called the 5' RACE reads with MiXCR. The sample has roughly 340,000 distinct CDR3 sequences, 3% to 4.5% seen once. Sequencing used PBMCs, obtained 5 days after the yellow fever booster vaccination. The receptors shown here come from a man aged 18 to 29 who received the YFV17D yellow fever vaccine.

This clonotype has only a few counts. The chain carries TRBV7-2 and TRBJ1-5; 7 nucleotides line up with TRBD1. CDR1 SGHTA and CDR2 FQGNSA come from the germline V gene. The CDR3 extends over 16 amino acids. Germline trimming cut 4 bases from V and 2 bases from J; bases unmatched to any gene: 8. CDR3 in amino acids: CASSSRTGQGNQPQHF. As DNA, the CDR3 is TGTGCCAGCAGCTCGAGGACAGGTCAGGGCAATCAGCCCCAGCATTTT.

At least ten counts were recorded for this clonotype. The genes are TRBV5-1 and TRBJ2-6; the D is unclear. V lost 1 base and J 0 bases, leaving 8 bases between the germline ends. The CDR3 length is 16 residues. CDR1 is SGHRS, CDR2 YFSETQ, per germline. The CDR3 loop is CASSLPESSGANVLTF. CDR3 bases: TGCGCCAGCAGCTTGCCGGAGAGCTCTGGGGCCAACGTCCTGACTTTC.

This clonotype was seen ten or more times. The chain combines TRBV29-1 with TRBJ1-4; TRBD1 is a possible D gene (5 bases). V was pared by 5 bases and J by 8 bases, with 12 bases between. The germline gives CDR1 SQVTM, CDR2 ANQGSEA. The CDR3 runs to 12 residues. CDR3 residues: CSVRQGGEKLFF. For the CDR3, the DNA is TGCAGCGTTCGGCAGGGAGGAGAAAAACTGTTTTTT.

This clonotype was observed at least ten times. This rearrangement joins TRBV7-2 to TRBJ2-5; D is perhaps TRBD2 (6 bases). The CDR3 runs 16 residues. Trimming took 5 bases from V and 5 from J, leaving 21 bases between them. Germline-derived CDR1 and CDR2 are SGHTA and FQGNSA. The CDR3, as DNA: TGTGCCAGCAGCCCTAACCCACGGGGACTCATGGAGACCCAGTACTTC. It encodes CASSPNPRGLMETQYF.

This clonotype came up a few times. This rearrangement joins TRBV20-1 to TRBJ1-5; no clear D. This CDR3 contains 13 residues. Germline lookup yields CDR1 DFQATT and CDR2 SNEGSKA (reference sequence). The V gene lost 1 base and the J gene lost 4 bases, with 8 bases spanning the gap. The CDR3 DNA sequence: TGCAGTGCTAGAGGGACGGGAAATCAGCCCCAGCATTTT. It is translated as CSARGTGNQPQHF.

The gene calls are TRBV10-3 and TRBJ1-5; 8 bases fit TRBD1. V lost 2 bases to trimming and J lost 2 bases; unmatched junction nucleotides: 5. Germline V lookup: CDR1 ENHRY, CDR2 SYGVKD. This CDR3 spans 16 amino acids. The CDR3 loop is CAISEQGAGGNQPQHF. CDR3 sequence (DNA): TGTGCCATCAGTGAGCAGGGGGCCGGGGGCAATCAGCCCCAGCATTTT.

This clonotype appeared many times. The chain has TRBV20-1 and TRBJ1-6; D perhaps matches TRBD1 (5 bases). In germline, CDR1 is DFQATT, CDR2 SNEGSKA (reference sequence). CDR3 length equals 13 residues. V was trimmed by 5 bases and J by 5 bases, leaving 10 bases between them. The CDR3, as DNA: TGCAGTGCTCCCGGGACCCATAATTCACCCCTCCACTTT. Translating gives CSAPGTHNSPLHF.

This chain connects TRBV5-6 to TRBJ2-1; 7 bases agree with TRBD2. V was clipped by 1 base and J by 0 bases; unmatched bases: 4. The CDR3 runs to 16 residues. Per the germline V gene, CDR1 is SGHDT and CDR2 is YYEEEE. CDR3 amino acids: CASSLLRGSSYNEQFF. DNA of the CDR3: TGTGCCAGCAGCTTGCTGCGGGGGAGCTCCTACAATGAGCAGTTCTTC.

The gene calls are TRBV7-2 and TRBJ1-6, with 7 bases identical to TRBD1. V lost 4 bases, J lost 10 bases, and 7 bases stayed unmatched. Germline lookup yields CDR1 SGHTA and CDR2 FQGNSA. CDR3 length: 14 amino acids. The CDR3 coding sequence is TGTGCCAGCAGCTCGGGACAGCTAAACTCACCCCTCCACTTT. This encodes CASSSGQLNSPLHF.

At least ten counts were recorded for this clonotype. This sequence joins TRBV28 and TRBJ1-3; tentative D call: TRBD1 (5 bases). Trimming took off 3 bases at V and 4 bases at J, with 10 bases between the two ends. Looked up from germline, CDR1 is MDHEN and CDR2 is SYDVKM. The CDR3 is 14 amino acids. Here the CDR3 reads CASSLGTAGNTIYF. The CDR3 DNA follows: TGTGCCAGCAGTTTGGGGACTGCCGGAAACACCATATATTTT. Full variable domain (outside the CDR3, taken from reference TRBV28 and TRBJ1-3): DVKVTQSSRYLVKRTGEKVFLECVQDMDHENMFWYRQDPGLGLRLIYFSYDVKMKEKGDIPEGYSVSREKKERFSLILESASTNQTSMYLCASSLGTAGNTIYFGEGSWLTVV.

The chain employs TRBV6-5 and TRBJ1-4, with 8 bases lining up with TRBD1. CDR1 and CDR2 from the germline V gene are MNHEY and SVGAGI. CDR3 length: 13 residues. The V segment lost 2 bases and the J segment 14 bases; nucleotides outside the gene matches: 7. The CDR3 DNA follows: TGTGCCAGCAGTTACAATACCGGACAGGGTCTGTTTTTT. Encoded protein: CASSYNTGQGLFF.

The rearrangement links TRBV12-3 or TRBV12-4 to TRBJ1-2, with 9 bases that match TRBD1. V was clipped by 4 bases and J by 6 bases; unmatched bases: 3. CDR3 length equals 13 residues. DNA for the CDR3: TGTGCCAGCAGTTGGGACAGGGTACATGGCTACACCTTC. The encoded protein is CASSWDRVHGYTF.

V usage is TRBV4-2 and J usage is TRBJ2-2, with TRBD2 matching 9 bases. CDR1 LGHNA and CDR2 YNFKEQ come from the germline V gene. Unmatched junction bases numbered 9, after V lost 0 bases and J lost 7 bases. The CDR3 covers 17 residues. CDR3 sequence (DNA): TGTGCCAGCAGCCAAGAAGGCCAGCGGGGGGTTATCGGGGAGCTGTTTTTT. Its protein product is CASSQEGQRGVIGELFF.

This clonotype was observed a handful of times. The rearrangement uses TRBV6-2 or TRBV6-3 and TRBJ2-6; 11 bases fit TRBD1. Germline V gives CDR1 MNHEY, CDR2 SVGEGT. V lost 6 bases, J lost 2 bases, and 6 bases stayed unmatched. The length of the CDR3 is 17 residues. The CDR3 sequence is CASSHGQGAAGANVLTF. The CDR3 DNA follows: TGTGCCAGCAGCCACGGACAGGGGGCAGCTGGGGCCAACGTCCTGACTTTC.

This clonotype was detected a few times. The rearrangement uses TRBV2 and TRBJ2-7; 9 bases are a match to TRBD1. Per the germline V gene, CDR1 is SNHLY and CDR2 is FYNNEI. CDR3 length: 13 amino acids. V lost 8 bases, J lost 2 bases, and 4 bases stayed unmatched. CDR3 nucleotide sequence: TGTGCCAGCGACAGGGGGACTACCTACGAGCAGTACTTC. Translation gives CASDRGTTYEQYF.

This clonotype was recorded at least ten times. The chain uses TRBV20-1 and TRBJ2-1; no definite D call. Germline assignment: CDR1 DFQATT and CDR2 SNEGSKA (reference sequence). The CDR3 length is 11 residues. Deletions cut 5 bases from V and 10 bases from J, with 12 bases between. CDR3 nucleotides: TGCAGTGCTCTAGGAATCGAGGAGCAGTTCTTC. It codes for CSALGIEEQFF.

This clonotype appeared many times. CDR3 bases: TGTGCCAGTCGGGGGCTAGCGGGTCCCGGAGCCCAGTACTTC. This sequence encodes CASRGLAGPGAQYF. The chain joins TRBV6-5 to TRBJ2-5; 8 nucleotides line up with TRBD2. The CDR3 extends over 14 amino acids. The V gene end was trimmed by 9 bases and the J gene end by 9 bases; junction bases not matched to a gene: 15. CDR1 and CDR2 from the germline V gene are MNHEY and SVGAGI.

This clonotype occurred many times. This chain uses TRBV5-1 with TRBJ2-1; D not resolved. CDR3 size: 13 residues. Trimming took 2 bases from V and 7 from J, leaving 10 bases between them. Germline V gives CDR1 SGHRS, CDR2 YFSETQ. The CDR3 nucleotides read TGCGCCAGCAGCTTAACACAGAATAATGAGCAGTTCTTC. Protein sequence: CASSLTQNNEQFF.

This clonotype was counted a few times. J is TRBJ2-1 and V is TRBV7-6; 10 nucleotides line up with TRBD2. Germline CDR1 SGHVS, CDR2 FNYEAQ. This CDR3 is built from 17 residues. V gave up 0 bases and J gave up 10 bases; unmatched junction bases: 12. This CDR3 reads CASSLAPPQRGGREQFF. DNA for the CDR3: TGTGCCAGCAGCTTAGCCCCTCCCCAGCGGGGGGGCCGGGAGCAGTTCTTC.

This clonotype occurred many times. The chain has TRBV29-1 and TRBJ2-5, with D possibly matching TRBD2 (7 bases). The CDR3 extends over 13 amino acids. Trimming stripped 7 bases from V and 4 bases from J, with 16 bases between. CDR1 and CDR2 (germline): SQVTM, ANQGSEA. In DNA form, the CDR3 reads TGCAGCGCCCCGTGGGGGGGCGGAGAGACCCAGTACTTC. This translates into CSAPWGGGETQYF.